Included here is one TCR beta chain sequence, with context. The target antigen is unknown. No patient escaped relapse after autologous stem cell transplantation, and brentuximab vedotin exposure varied. V lost 2 bases and J lost 6, with 17 bases in between. Germline V lookup: CDR1 MNHNS, CDR2 SASEGT. The CDR3 sequence is 16 residues long. Measured with immunoSEQ multiplex PCR; TCRdb has only the in-frame clones, and not every one. The sample includes 14,000 or so clones, roughly 80% of them seen just once. The data derive from a study of PD-1 blockade in classical Hodgkin lymphoma. Findings of the study overall: Similar baseline diversity was found in complete responders and newly diagnosed patients.

The sample was peripheral blood mononuclear cells (PBMCs), taken at baseline. The sequence came from a human donor with classical Hodgkin lymphoma. The chain joins TRBV6-1 to TRBJ2-1; D is perhaps TRBD1 or TRBD2 (5 bases each). The CDR3 region is CASSERSRGTRNEQFF. In DNA, the CDR3 is TGTGCCAGCAGTGAAAGGAGTAGAGGGACCCGCAATGAGCAGTTCTTC.